The TCR beta chain under discussion was sequenced for a study of T cells in localized non-small cell lung cancer. Study-level results: Among the tissues sampled, uninvolved adjacent lung had the highest T cell clonality, above tumor. In adjacent lung, a median around 52 of the top 100 tumor clones were found. Multi-region tumor sequencing was not done, so intratumor heterogeneity could not be excluded. Elevated circulating T cell density in blood was associated with longer overall survival.

TCRdb's table, derived via immunoSEQ multiplex PCR, lists solely in-frame clones and lacks some. The sample has about 24,000 clones, 92% seen once. Remarks on this clone: Its cognate antigen is unknown.

The material was peripheral blood, obtained before any cancer treatment. This TCR was sampled from a woman aged 35-70 years with stage I lung adenocarcinoma.

The CDR3 reads CASSPDRDTEAFF. Here the CDR3 DNA reads TGTGCCAGCAGCCCGGACAGGGACACTGAAGCTTTCTTT. The V call is TRBV7-6, the J call TRBJ1-1; 8 positions match TRBD1. This CDR3 comprises 13 residues. The germline CDR1 and CDR2 sequences are SGHVS and FNYEAQ. Trimming cost V 5 bases and J 3 bases; bases outside gene matches: 2.